Following are 21 T cell receptor beta chains from one sample sequenced in a study of blood T cell repertoires in COVID-19. The table came from immunoSEQ multiplex PCR; TCRdb's copy has only in-frame clones and leaves some out. The data contain over 50,000 clones, roughly 80% of them seen just once; the ten biggest clones take up around 3.7%. The sequenced sample consisted of PBMCs or T cells enriched from blood (not recorded which). The receptor set was obtained from a woman in her thirties or forties with acute COVID-19.

The rearrangement links TRBV12-5 to TRBJ2-5; D not resolved. Trimming pared 1 base from V and 7 bases from J, leaving 10 bases between. CDR1 is LGHNT and CDR2 is FRNRAP in the germline V gene. The CDR3 length is 13 residues. For the CDR3, the DNA is TGTGCTAGTGGTTTGGGCCTATCGGGGACCCAGTACTTC. As protein: CASGLGLSGTQYF.

This chain links TRBV28 with TRBJ1-1; 7 positions match TRBD1. V gave up 3 bases and J gave up 4 bases; unmatched junction bases: 5. Germline V gene lookup returns CDR1 MDHEN and CDR2 SYDVKM. CDR3 size: 14 residues. This CDR3 reads CASSFRGTVTEAFF. The CDR3 DNA sequence: TGTGCCAGCAGTTTCAGGGGGACGGTCACTGAAGCTTTCTTT.

A few counts support this clone. The genes are TRBV10-3 and TRBJ2-3; D is ambiguous. The germline V gene has CDR1 ENHRY and CDR2 SYGVKD. Trimming took 5 bases from V and 3 from J, leaving 6 bases between them. The CDR3 sequence is 12 residues long. CDR3 sequence: CAISPQTDTQYF. The CDR3, as DNA: TGTGCCATCAGTCCCCAAACAGATACGCAGTATTTT.

J is TRBJ2-7 and V is TRBV28, with no clear D. The V end lost 2 bases, the J end lost 6 bases, and 11 bases lay between the germline ends. The CDR3 contains 13 residues. CDR1 and CDR2 (germline): MDHEN, SYDVKM. The CDR3 nucleotides read TGTGCCAGCAGTTTAGCACGGTTCTCCGAGCAGTACGTC. The encoded protein is CASSLARFSEQYV.

The rearrangement joins TRBV4-2 to TRBJ2-3, with 11 bases lining up with TRBD2. Germline V gene sequence: CDR1 LGHNA, CDR2 YNFKEQ. V was clipped by 3 bases and J by 6 bases; unmatched bases: 8. This CDR3 spans 16 amino acids. DNA for the CDR3: TGTGCCAGCAGCCAGAGATTAGCGGGGGGGGTGGATACGCAGTATTTT. It encodes CASSQRLAGGVDTQYF.

J is TRBJ1-6 and V is TRBV12-3 or TRBV12-4; D remains unclear. The CDR3 consists of 13 residues. With 2 bases removed from V and 9 bases from J, the gap between germline ends came to 8 bases. In DNA form, the CDR3 reads TGTGCCAGCAGTTTATTCCGGGGTTCACCCCTCCACTTT. Translated, it gives CASSLFRGSPLHF.

The rearrangement uses TRBV24-1 and TRBJ2-1, with a weak D call TRBD2 (6 bases). The CDR3 has 17 residues. The V end lost 3 bases, the J end lost 4 bases, and 18 bases lay between the germline ends. CDR1 is KGHDR, CDR2 SFDVKD, per germline. The CDR3 loop reads CATSDVVLGSGYNEQFF. CDR3 bases: TGTGCCACCAGTGATGTTGTGCTGGGCAGCGGGTACAATGAGCAGTTCTTC.

In its sample, this clone is medium-sized (0.01 to 0.1%). This chain uses TRBV2 with TRBJ1-1, with D possibly matching TRBD1 (6 bases). V gave up 4 bases and J gave up 3 bases, with 12 bases separating them. Germline V CDR1 and CDR2: SNHLY, FYNNEI. CDR3 length: 14 residues. The CDR3: CASSGQGRDTEAFF. In DNA form, the CDR3 reads TGTGCCAGCAGTGGCCAGGGGCGCGACACTGAAGCTTTCTTT.

V gene TRBV25-1 combines with J gene TRBJ1-1; possibly TRBD1 for D (5 bases). CDR1 MGHDK and CDR2 SYGVNS come from the germline V gene. The CDR3 is made up of 13 amino acids. Trimming stripped 5 bases from V and 1 base from J, with 8 bases between. This CDR3 reads CASSTQGNTEAFF. The CDR3, as DNA: TGTGCCAGCAGTACCCAGGGGAACACTGAAGCTTTCTTT.

This chain links TRBV10-2 with TRBJ2-1; 11 bases are a match to TRBD1. This CDR3 region has 15 residues. Germline CDR1 reads WSHSY; CDR2 reads SAAADI. V dropped 3 bases and J dropped 6; count of bases not matched to a gene: 4. CDR3 coding DNA: TGCGCCAGCAGTGAAAGGGGGACAGGGGGCAATGAGCAGTTCTTC. It codes for CASSERGTGGNEQFF.

The chain is built from TRBV3-1 (or the pseudogene TRBV3-2) and TRBJ2-5, with 7 bases matching TRBD1. V dropped 6 bases and J dropped 3; count of bases not matched to a gene: 10. Germline CDR1 LGHDT, CDR2 YNNKEL (reference sequence). The CDR3 loop spans 15 amino acids. The CDR3 region has the DNA TGTGCCAGCAGTCAGCACCGGGACAGAAAAGAGACCCAGTACTTC. It is translated as CASSQHRDRKETQYF.

This chain connects TRBV24-1 to TRBJ2-1, with 8 bases fitting TRBD2. V shed 1 base and J 5 bases; nucleotides not matched to a gene: 6. The germline V gene encodes CDR1 KGHDR and CDR2 SFDVKD. The CDR3 contains 16 residues. The CDR3 nucleotides are TGTGCCACCAGTGATTTAGTGACTAGCGCGAACAATGAGCAGTTCTTC. It yields the protein CATSDLVTSANNEQFF.

The V and J genes are TRBV27 and TRBJ1-1; 9 nucleotides align to TRBD1. With V trimmed by 5 bases and J by 0 bases, 10 bases remained unmatched. CDR1 and CDR2 from the germline V gene are MNHEY and SMNVEV (reference sequence). CDR3 size: 17 residues. CDR3 amino acids: CASSRPPDRGLNTEAFF. The CDR3, as DNA: TGTGCCAGCAGTCGTCCACCTGACAGGGGGTTGAACACTGAAGCTTTCTTT.

V gene TRBV18 combines with J gene TRBJ2-5, with 7 bases matching TRBD2. CDR3 length equals 14 residues. Germline values: CDR1 KGHSH, CDR2 LQKENI. The trim removed 4 bases at V and 5 bases at J, leaving 7 bases unmatched. CDR3: CASSLGGGPETQYF. CDR3 coding DNA: TGTGCCAGCTCACTCGGGGGAGGGCCGGAGACCCAGTACTTC.

This chain uses TRBV11-2 with TRBJ2-7; 13 bases map to TRBD2. The CDR3 runs to 15 residues. V trimming: 5 bases; J trimming: 4 bases; junction bases outside the gene matches: 5. Germline V CDR1 and CDR2: SGHAT, FQNNGV. The CDR3 protein is CASSEGLAGAYEQYF. In DNA form, the CDR3 reads TGTGCCAGCAGCGAAGGACTAGCGGGAGCATACGAGCAGTACTTC.

This clone was seen a handful of times. The rearrangement uses TRBV5-1 and TRBJ2-3; 8 positions match TRBD1. This CDR3 spans 15 amino acids. V lost 2 bases, J lost 1 base, and 3 bases stayed unmatched. The V gene's germline CDR1 is SGHRS and CDR2 YFSETQ. The CDR3 DNA reads TGCGCCAGCAGCTTCACGGGACAGGGCACAGATACGCAGTATTTT. Its protein product is CASSFTGQGTDTQYF.

The rearrangement links TRBV7-9 to TRBJ1-4; D possibly corresponds to TRBD1 (5 bases). This CDR3 has 18 amino acids. The germline CDR1 and CDR2 sequences are SEHNR and FQNEAQ (reference sequence). V lost 6 bases, J lost 4 bases, and 24 bases lay in between. In DNA form, the CDR3 reads TGTGCCAGCAGTCCTGGGGACGGGGGGATCAACTTTAATGAAAAACTGTTTTTT. Amino acids: CASSPGDGGINFNEKLFF.

The J gene is TRBJ1-1, the V gene TRBV6-5; TRBD1 matches at 8 bases. V shed 9 bases and J 6 bases; nucleotides not matched to a gene: 9. The germline V gene encodes CDR1 MNHEY and CDR2 SVGAGI. This CDR3 is 13 amino acids long. The CDR3 protein is CASDRGSEAEAFF. In DNA form, the CDR3 reads TGTGCCAGTGACAGGGGATCAGAGGCTGAAGCTTTCTTT.

The J gene is TRBJ1-1, the V gene TRBV27; 7 nucleotides align to TRBD1. Germline V gene data show CDR1 as MNHEY and CDR2 as SMNVEV (reference sequence). J lost 2 bases, V lost 6 bases, and 6 bases had no gene match. The CDR3 covers 14 residues. CDR3 nucleotide sequence: TGTGCCAGCAGCAGGACAGGAGTAAACACTGAAGCTTTCTTT. It encodes CASSRTGVNTEAFF.

The gene calls are TRBV5-1 and TRBJ1-1, with D perhaps TRBD1 (5 bases). V shed 5 bases and J shed 3 bases, with 14 bases lying between them. Germline CDR1 and CDR2: SGHRS and YFSETQ. The CDR3 length is 14 residues. The CDR3, as DNA: TGCGCCAGCAGGCGACAGCCCGGAGACACTGAAGCTTTCTTT. The encoded protein is CASRRQPGDTEAFF.

The rearrangement links TRBV3-1 (or the pseudogene TRBV3-2) to TRBJ2-2; TRBD1 aligns across 9 bases. Trimming cost V 4 bases and J 5 bases; bases outside gene matches: 5. The CDR3 is made up of 15 amino acids. CDR1 is LGHDT, CDR2 YNNKEL, per germline (reference sequence). The CDR3 region has the DNA TGTGCCAGCAGCCGGGGACAGGGTGAAACCGGGGAGCTGTTTTTT. This translates into CASSRGQGETGELFF.